This T cell receptor (beta chain) emerged from a study of cytomegalovirus exposure and HLA in healthy donors (dated by TCRdb to the late 2010s). With respect to the entire study: An earlier analysis of several hundred of the donors reported 276 Gb of sequence data and 117 million unique TCR beta sequences from about 179 million T cells. The study aimed to test whether signatures of past pathogen exposure could be identified by cataloging public T cell receptors. An earlier analysis of about 600 of the donors used high-throughput TCR beta sequencing to judge whether each TCR beta V gene segment behaved as functional or pseudogenic. The later analysis used no new phenotypic data to find candidate immune exposures, relying instead on TCR beta sequences and their occurrence across donors. Around 320 gigabases of sequencing data and approximately 84 million unique TCR sequences were included in an early release covering about 700 HLA-typed donors. The study used immunosequencing to profile the T cell repertoires of under 700 subjects and linked those repertoires to cytomegalovirus serostatus. Alongside the repertoire data, information on donor age, sex, ethnicity and CMV serostatus was compiled. Across 300 to 400 genotyped donors of the cohort, an average of about 200,000 unique TCR beta nucleotide sequences per donor were sequenced, and approximately 19% of those sequences were non-productive. Because of strong linkage in the cohort, four to six DR-DQ haplotypes were treated as single units for association and clustering. Both class I and class II loci were covered by HLA typing, at four-digit resolution. To study patterns of TCR occurrence, a later analysis re-analyzed previously published TCR beta repertoires from 550 to 800 donors and added high-resolution HLA genotyping. A later genetic analysis took genome-wide SNP genotypes for about 55% of the 666 donors and used that subset as a discovery cohort. Of the approximately 370 genotyped donors, 75% to 85% were placed in the genetic ancestry cluster associated with self-reported Caucasian donors. The number of donors typed differed by locus, with 629-630 for A, B, C, DRB1 and DQB1, around 500 for DQA1, approximately 580 for DPA1, and around 460 for DPB1. All discovery cohort repertoires had been generated using a single sequencing platform. Besides the first cohort of under 700 subjects, a separate validation cohort made up of 120 different subjects was used. To predict cytomegalovirus infection status, the study combined high-throughput TCR immunosequencing, statistical association of individual TCRs with disease status, and machine learning. The paper's findings and limits, for the study overall: According to the authors, the approach could potentially be generalized to other disease states and immunological phenotypes. Presence/absence analyses assumed roughly uniform sequencing depth across donors, an assumption that may not hold. In an earlier analysis of about 550 of the donors, most TCR beta V segments were observed in productive rearrangements about 90% or about 30% of the time, broadly matching IMGT annotations. The cohort was sequenced for TCR beta chains only, and without alpha or paired-chain data the features that could be detected were limited. Compared with equally common non-associated chains, HLA-associated TCR beta chains in a later analysis were more clonally expanded and had lower generation probabilities. Several of the top co-occurrence clusters appeared to be linked to parvovirus B19, influenza, CMV and Epstein-Barr virus, according to a later analysis. A cluster of highly shared sequence variants was judged likely to be a technical artifact of the sequencing pipeline. Because counts were too low, seventeen rarely observed V segments, including chromosome 9 orphons, were excluded from the earlier analysis of roughly 580 of the donors. HLA typing was unavailable for some donors at each locus, so association tests used only the typed subset. Most TCR sequences were observed very rarely across donors, whereas some public TCRs were present in many individuals. The study listed 164 TCR beta chains as associated with cytomegalovirus. In a later genetic analysis, fewer N-insertions in productive TCRs were reported among donors in an Asian-associated ancestry cluster than the roughly 700-donor mean. At a false discovery rate of 0.05, a later analysis linked some 18,000 TCR beta sequences to specific HLA alleles. Linkage disequilibrium might explain the correlated functional status among segregating V segments, but an unknown experimental factor could not be ruled out. A few of the identified cytomegalovirus-associated TCR beta chains were confirmed in vitro to be specific for cytomegalovirus antigens. A later genetic analysis associated a missense DCLRE1C variant with V-gene and J-gene trimming of TCR beta chains, and an independent cohort replicated the association. In a later analysis, the rate of TCR association differed among HLA loci, with DRB1 alleles having the most associated TCRs and HLA-C alleles having the fewest. For the cohort, immune exposure information was limited to CMV serostatus. The classifier was reported to diagnose cytomegalovirus status with high specificity and sensitivity in both the original and validation cohorts. When HLA alleles, especially DR and DQ, strongly co-occurred, attributing TCR associations to individual alleles was difficult. A later analysis found that most CMV-associated TCR beta chains appeared HLA-restricted, with HLA associations seemingly driven largely by CMV exposure. A further reported finding was that TCR beta sequences accurately predicted the HLA-A and HLA-B alleles for most subjects in the first cohort. Some IMGT-functional V segments, including TRBV6-2 and TRBV6-3, could not be told apart with the 87-base-pair reads, so those segments were excluded.

Taken from cysteine to phenylalanine, the CDR3 has 16 residues. The only DNA kept is the CDR3, 48 bases in frame from the first base. Taken from the germline V gene, the CDR1 and CDR2 loops are SGHVS and FNYEAQ. In total, 600 or so healthy bone marrow donors made up the cohort. At the time of sampling, every cohort member was nominally healthy, though immune exposures that went unrecorded were likely present. The donor tested CMV seropositive, placing the donor among the 289 seropositive members of the cohort. A peripheral blood sample was provided by each donor, and peripheral blood mononuclear cells were used for TCR beta sequencing. The Qiagen DNeasy Blood Extraction Kit was used to extract genomic DNA from the blood cell samples. Of note for this clone: The specificity of this receptor is unknown. A read error may produce the germline difference seen at one junction end. This sample includes further DNA sequences coding for the same CDR3.

The library was made by the immunoSEQ multiplex PCR assay. A mixture of 60 forward primers for TCR Vbeta segments and 13 reverse primers for TCR Jbeta segments was used in the multiplex PCR. The CDR3 region of rearranged TCR beta genes was amplified from genomic DNA by a multiplex PCR assay. The Illumina HiSeq System was used to sequence the amplified TCR beta libraries as 87-base-pair reads. The paper's data handling went like this. Across the 670 or so repertoires, a later analysis counted about 81 million unique TCR beta chains, 8.5 million to 12 million of which were shared by at least two donors. A nearest-neighbor algorithm error-corrected the raw reads and collapsed the reads into unique sequences, merging closely related sequences to remove PCR and sequencing errors. V, D and J gene segments were assigned by aligning CDR3 sequences to IMGT reference sequences. For a sequence to be retained, a match of at least six nucleotides was required to both a V gene segment and a J gene segment. Rearrangements were called productive when the CDR3 lacked stop codons and stayed in frame with V and J; all others were non-productive. CDR3 was defined by IMGT convention, running from the second conserved V-encoded cysteine to the conserved J-encoded phenylalanine. The earlier analysis of roughly 590 of the donors excluded any sequence lacking an unambiguous match to a single V gene segment. In an earlier analysis of some 590 of the donors, a V segment was called functional when productive rearrangements were above 56.7%, and segregating when the standard deviation between donors exceeded 5%. A statistical classification framework was built to diagnose cytomegalovirus status from the catalog of TCR beta chain sequences. In a later analysis, V and J genes were assigned by comparing TCR nucleotide sequences against IMGT/GENE-DB human TR gene sequences. Using the TCRdist pipeline, a later analysis assigned CDR3 sequences along with most-parsimonious VDJ recombination scenarios. A later analysis defined each TCR beta chain by its CDR3 amino acid sequence plus V-gene family, and excluded reads lacking a unique V-gene family. As a way to deal with suspected cross-contamination and a sequencing artifact, a later analysis dropped more than 500 nucleotide sequences that were highly shared and had low generation probability. In a later analysis, a clonal expansion index for each public chain was calculated from normalized within-repertoire ranks of inferred template counts. A later analysis computed generation probabilities with a VDJ recombination model fitted to out-of-frame rearrangements, and checked the results against IGoR. A later analysis scored TCR-TCR, TCR-HLA and TCR-CMV co-occurrence with hypergeometric tests, applying a repertoire-size bias correction to TCR pairs. A later analysis estimated false discovery rates by permuting HLA or CMV assignments 20 times. In a later analysis, co-occurring TCRs were grouped using DBSCAN, and TCRdist sequence similarity was added for clustering within HLA-allele-positive subsets. Repertoires with fewer than 30,000 or more than 120,000 public chains were left out of co-occurrence clustering, as were five repertoires with anomalous nucleotide sharing. As stored in TCRdb, this immuneACCESS dataset retains in-frame rearrangements with V and J assigned. A fraction of the clones does not appear; measured against another copy, unresolved V genes explain less than half of the discrepancy, and the remainder lacks a known reason. V, J and clone size were drawn from that table, and D and trimming were deduced from the DNA. The sample data list 170,000 or so clones, and about three quarters of these were observed just once. The ten biggest clones cover 3.7% of the sample.

This clonotype was obtained from a woman aged 60-75 years in good health and CMV-seropositive. The chain is assembled from TRBV7-6 and TRBJ2-3, with 7 bases matching TRBD2. The sequenced sample consisted of PBMCs. CDR3 protein: CASSLEASGRRDTQYF. The sequence in DNA is TGCGCCAGCAGCTTAGAGGCTAGCGGCCGTAGAGATACGCAGTATTTT.